The 30 T cell receptor beta chains below come from one sample, sequenced in a study of blood T cells in healthy people across ages. Through a sample-barcoded 5' primer and a J-beta primer mix, a second PCR was run for about 6 to 11 cycles. TCRdb recomputed calls from the 5' RACE reads with MiXCR, one row per CDR3 protein. Here the sample spans hundreds of thousands of distinct CDR3 sequences, around half being singletons. Sample: blood. The receptors stem from a man of 80 years or more in good health.

V and J are TRBV29-1 and TRBJ2-3; the D is unclear. V lost 4 bases, J lost 2 bases, and 13 bases lay in between. The germline gives CDR1 SQVTM, CDR2 ANQGSEA. The CDR3 totals 14 residues. CDR3 in amino acids: CSVVIPTSTDTQYF. The DNA for the CDR3 is TGCAGCGTTGTAATCCCCACTTCCACAGATACGCAGTATTTT.

This clonotype has a handful of counts. DNA of the CDR3: TGCAGTGCTAGAGGAGGGGGGGCAGGTTACAATGAGCAGTTCTTC. This sequence encodes CSARGGGAGYNEQFF. The rearrangement joins TRBV20-1 to TRBJ2-1; a possible D gene is TRBD2 (7 bases). Germline V gives CDR1 DFQATT, CDR2 SNEGSKA (reference sequence). The CDR3 has 15 amino acids. V was cut by 1 base and J by 4 bases, with 14 bases left in between.

V gene TRBV28 combines with J gene TRBJ2-3; possible D gene TRBD1, 5 bases. The CDR3 has 12 amino acids. Germline V gives CDR1 MDHEN, CDR2 SYDVKM. With 7 bases removed from V and 6 bases from J, the gap between germline ends came to 11 bases. CDR3 nucleotide sequence: TGTGCCAGCACCCTACAGGACGATACGCAGTATTTT. Protein: CASTLQDDTQYF. Using reference TRBV28 and TRBJ2-3 for the parts outside the CDR3, the full variable domain is DVKVTQSSRYLVKRTGEKVFLECVQDMDHENMFWYRQDPGLGLRLIYFSYDVKMKEKGDIPEGYSVSREKKERFSLILESASTNQTSMYLCASTLQDDTQYFGPGTRLTVL.

This clonotype was counted only a few times. The chain has TRBV7-2 and TRBJ1-2; D unresolved. Trimming shortened V by 6 bases and J by 10 bases, and 15 bases separated the two germline ends. Germline-derived CDR1 and CDR2 are SGHTA and FQGNSA. This CDR3 is built from 12 residues. CDR3 sequence (DNA): TGTGCCAGCAGGGCGGGATTGGAGGCCTACACCTTC. The encoded protein is CASRAGLEAYTF.

Remarks on this clonotype: A much larger clone differs from this one at a single base, so this may be a read error. The chain has TRBV6-5 and TRBJ2-5; the D call may be TRBD1 or TRBD2 (5 bases each). The CDR3 is 14 amino acids. CDR1 is MNHEY and CDR2 is SVGAGI in the germline V gene. CDR3 loop: CASSDSGRQETQYF. Here the CDR3 DNA reads TGTGCCAGCAGTGACTCGGGGCGACAAGAGACCCAGTACTTC.

The table lists this clonotype with many counts. The rearrangement joins TRBV10-3 to TRBJ2-1; TRBD1 aligns across 7 bases. Per germline, CDR1 ENHRY and CDR2 SYGVKD. The junction had 14 bases not matched to a gene; V was cut back by 6 bases and J by 0 bases. This CDR3 has 18 amino acids. The DNA of the CDR3 is TGTGCCATCAGGAGGGGTCCTACAGGGGCCAGCTCCTACAATGAGCAGTTCTTC. Translation: CAIRRGPTGASSYNEQFF.

This clonotype was counted a few times. In DNA, the CDR3 is TGTGCCAGCAGCTTAGCCTGGGGCCGTTACGAGCAGTACTTC. It codes for CASSLAWGRYEQYF. V and J are TRBV7-2 and TRBJ2-7, with D perhaps TRBD1 (5 bases). This CDR3 contains 14 residues. The germline CDR1 and CDR2 sequences are SGHTA and FQGNSA. Trimming removed 0 bases from V and 4 bases from J, with 10 bases in between.

This clonotype was counted a single time. V gene TRBV20-1 combines with J gene TRBJ1-2, with a tentative D call TRBD1 (6 bases). CDR3 length equals 16 residues. In germline, CDR1 is DFQATT, CDR2 SNEGSKA (reference sequence). V was pared by 5 bases and J by 0 bases, with 19 bases between. CDR3 bases: TGCAGTGCTGGGACCCCGAGAAGGGGGACTAACTATGGCTACACCTTC. This sequence encodes CSAGTPRRGTNYGYTF.

The rearrangement uses TRBV2 and TRBJ2-1, with 7 bases matching TRBD1. Germline V gene lookup returns CDR1 SNHLY and CDR2 FYNNEI. The CDR3 extends over 17 amino acids. V lost 3 bases to trimming and J lost 6 bases; unmatched junction nucleotides: 14. This CDR3 reads CASSDGRQGPLGNEQFF. CDR3 nucleotide sequence: TGTGCCAGCAGTGACGGCCGACAGGGACCCTTGGGCAATGAGCAGTTCTTC.

The rearrangement uses TRBV29-1 and TRBJ2-3; 8 bases align to TRBD2. The CDR3 length is 16 residues. Germline trimming cut 6 bases from V and 2 bases from J; bases unmatched to any gene: 13. From germline, CDR1 is SQVTM and CDR2 ANQGSEA. DNA for the CDR3: TGCAGCGTCCGAGCCCCAACAGCGGGGGACACAGATACGCAGTATTTT. Amino acids: CSVRAPTAGDTDTQYF.

This chain connects TRBV4-3 to TRBJ2-7; D assignment may be TRBD1 or TRBD2 (5 bases each). CDR3 size: 13 residues. The germline gives CDR1 LGHNA, CDR2 YSLEER. V was shortened by 1 base and J by 6 bases, with 10 bases between the two germline ends. The CDR3 DNA reads as TGCGCCAGCAGCCAAGGGGACGGGGCCGAGCAGTACTTC. Translated, it gives CASSQGDGAEQYF.

This clonotype was seen a few times. The CDR3 DNA follows: TGTGCCAGCAGCTCGGGAAGCGGGGGGGCCGATGCCTACGAGCAGTACTTC. Translating gives CASSSGSGGADAYEQYF. The V gene is TRBV11-2, the J gene TRBJ2-7; TRBD2 matches at 10 bases. CDR1 is SGHAT, CDR2 FQNNGV, per germline. V dropped 4 bases and J dropped 2; count of bases not matched to a gene: 11. The CDR3 totals 17 residues.

The sample holds a few counts of this clonotype. The junction shows a germline mismatch at one end, possibly a read error. The chain recombines TRBV20-1 with TRBJ1-2, with TRBD1 matching 12 bases. The CDR3 has 13 amino acids. Germline CDR1 DFQATT, CDR2 SNEGSKA (reference sequence). The CDR3 loop reads CSARGTGGFGYTF. CDR3 coding DNA: TGCAGTGCCAGAGGGACAGGGGGCTTTGGCTACACCTTC.

A few counts support this clonotype. The CDR3 coding sequence is TGTGCCAGCAGGAAAGCGGGAGTGAATACAGATACGCAGTATTTT. Translation: CASRKAGVNTDTQYF. This rearrangement joins TRBV7-9 to TRBJ2-3; 8 positions agree with TRBD2. Germline V CDR1 and CDR2: SEHNR, FQNEAQ (reference sequence). Trimming took 6 bases from V and 3 from J; bases not matched to a gene: 8. The CDR3 is 15 amino acids.

This chain joins TRBV20-1 and TRBJ1-1; D remains ambiguous. Germline V gene data show CDR1 as DFQATT and CDR2 as SNEGSKA (reference sequence). The CDR3 is 12 amino acids. V shed 1 base and J shed 7 bases, with 10 bases lying between them. For the CDR3, the DNA is TGCAGTGCTAGAGGGTCTAGGTTTGAAGCTTTCTTT. It is translated as CSARGSRFEAFF.

The CDR3 spells CASTRLAAENEQFF. CDR3 bases: TGTGCCAGCACCCGGCTAGCGGCCGAAAATGAGCAGTTCTTC. The chain carries TRBV11-2 and TRBJ2-1, with TRBD2 matching 7 bases. The trim removed 7 bases at V and 7 bases at J, leaving 10 bases unmatched. The CDR3 is made up of 14 amino acids. Germline lookup yields CDR1 SGHAT and CDR2 FQNNGV. Combining the CDR3 with reference TRBV11-2 and TRBJ2-1 gives the whole variable domain EAGVAQSPRYKIIEKRQSVAFWCNPISGHATLYWYQQILGQGPKLLIQFQNNGVVDDSQLPKDRFSAERLKGVDSTLKIQPAKLEDSAVYLCASTRLAAENEQFFGPGTRLTVL.

The chain joins TRBV5-4 to TRBJ2-1; D perhaps matches TRBD2 (6 bases). Germline V gives CDR1 SGHNT, CDR2 YYREEE (reference sequence). The CDR3 is made up of 13 amino acids. The V and J ends lost 6 bases and 5 bases respectively, with 12 bases between them. Written as DNA, the CDR3 is TGTGCCAGCAACTCCGGGACTGACAATGAGCAGTTCTTC. Protein: CASNSGTDNEQFF.

The chain recombines TRBV28 with TRBJ2-5; possible D gene TRBD1, 6 bases. The germline V and J ends were trimmed by 6 bases and 0 bases, with 14 bases remaining between them. Looked up from germline, CDR1 is MDHEN and CDR2 is SYDVKM. This CDR3 contains 15 residues. CDR3 protein: CASSRNTGYQETQYF. Written as DNA, the CDR3 is TGTGCCAGCAGCAGGAACACAGGGTACCAAGAGACCCAGTACTTC.

V is TRBV20-1 and J is TRBJ1-4, with 9 bases lining up with TRBD1. The germline gives CDR1 DFQATT, CDR2 SNEGSKA (reference sequence). The CDR3 is made up of 14 amino acids. With V trimmed by 6 bases and J by 6 bases, 8 bases remained unmatched. The DNA of the CDR3 is TGCAGTGCCAACACAGGGGGCGCGTATGAAAAACTGTTTTTT. It specifies CSANTGGAYEKLFF.

The chain joins TRBV3-1 to TRBJ2-5; perhaps TRBD2 as D (5 bases). The assigned J gene may be wrong: the sequence end matches TRBJ2-7 better. The CDR3 sequence is 17 residues long. CDR1 is LGHDT and CDR2 is YNNKEL in the germline V gene (reference sequence). CDR3 bases: TGTGCCAGCAGCCAAGATTGCCACACTAGGTGGGAATACGAGCAGTACTTC. As protein: CASSQDCHTRWEYEQYF.

This chain connects TRBV7-9 to TRBJ1-6, with 8 bases that match TRBD1. The V and J ends lost 6 bases and 5 bases, in that order; junction bases with no gene match: 6. The germline gives CDR1 SEHNR, CDR2 FQNEAQ (reference sequence). There are 15 residues in the CDR3. The CDR3: CASSPDRGDNSPLHF. In DNA form, the CDR3 reads TGTGCCAGCAGTCCCGACAGGGGAGATAATTCACCCCTCCACTTT.

The rearrangement uses TRBV6-6 and TRBJ2-1; 8 bases match TRBD1. CDR1 is MNHNY, CDR2 SVGAGI, per germline (reference sequence). With 5 bases clipped from V and 12 bases from J, the junction kept 12 bases outside the gene matches. The CDR3 contains 14 residues. The CDR3 region is CASSPPGQVTGQFF. In DNA form, the CDR3 reads TGTGCCAGCAGTCCACCGGGACAGGTTACAGGGCAGTTCTTC.

In this sample, this clonotype turned up a few times. V usage is TRBV5-5 and J usage is TRBJ1-4; D is perhaps TRBD1 (5 bases). The germline gives CDR1 SGHKS, CDR2 YYEKEE (reference sequence). Deletions cut 3 bases from V and 0 bases from J, with 9 bases between. CDR3 size: 15 residues. The CDR3, as DNA: TGTGCCAGCAGCTCCAGACAGCCAACTAATGAAAAACTGTTTTTT. Amino acids: CASSSRQPTNEKLFF.

The genes are TRBV5-1 and TRBJ1-2; 7 nucleotides line up with TRBD1. Unmatched junction bases numbered 5, after V lost 3 bases and J lost 0 bases. This CDR3 has 15 amino acids. Germline lookup yields CDR1 SGHRS and CDR2 YFSETQ. The CDR3 DNA sequence: TGCGCCAGCAGCTGGACAGGAGATTCTAACTATGGCTACACCTTC. This gives the protein CASSWTGDSNYGYTF.

The chain joins TRBV12-3 or TRBV12-4 to TRBJ1-4; 9 bases match TRBD1. The CDR3 extends over 14 amino acids. V lost 6 bases and J lost 8; bases outside the gene matches: 7. The CDR3 DNA reads as TGTGCCAGCAGGAGACGACAGGGGGAGGAAAAACTGTTTTTT. Protein sequence: CASRRRQGEEKLFF.

The chain employs TRBV20-1 and TRBJ2-3; perhaps TRBD2 as D (5 bases). The CDR3 runs 14 residues. With 3 bases removed from V and 4 bases from J, the gap between germline ends came to 14 bases. CDR1 DFQATT and CDR2 SNEGSKA come from the germline V gene (reference sequence). CDR3 protein: CSASGELAADTQYF. The CDR3 nucleotides read TGCAGTGCTAGTGGAGAGCTAGCTGCAGATACGCAGTATTTT.

This clonotype was seen a handful of times. This chain uses TRBV9 with TRBJ2-3; tentatively, D is TRBD2 (5 bases). The CDR3 spans 15 residues. The germline gives CDR1 SGDLS, CDR2 YYNGEE. The V gene lost 4 bases and the J gene lost 4 bases, with 16 bases spanning the gap. The CDR3 DNA is TGTGCCAGCAGCCCGATAGGAGCTAGCTCAGATACGCAGTATTTT. Amino acids: CASSPIGASSDTQYF.

In this sample, this clonotype turned up a few times. The gene calls are TRBV5-1 and TRBJ2-5, with 7 bases fitting TRBD2. The J call may be wrong; the DNA end is better matched by TRBJ2-7. The CDR3 runs to 15 residues. Germline assignment: CDR1 SGHRS and CDR2 YFSETQ. This chain's CDR3 is CASSWEGDSGHEQYF. The CDR3 DNA sequence: TGCGCCAGCAGCTGGGAGGGTGACAGTGGGCACGAGCAGTACTTC.

This clonotype has just one count. The chain joins TRBV29-1 to TRBJ2-3; D is ambiguous. This CDR3 is 18 amino acids long. Germline-derived CDR1 and CDR2 are SQVTM and ANQGSEA. V was pared by 7 bases and J by 3 bases, with 29 bases between. Written as DNA, the CDR3 is TGCAGCGGGTCCCAGGTCAAAGCACACATGGAAGCGACAGATACGCAGTATTTT. This sequence encodes CSGSQVKAHMEATDTQYF.

This clonotype was recorded at least ten times. This chain uses TRBV10-3 with TRBJ2-5; no clear D. Trimming removed 0 bases at V and 5 bases at J, with 4 bases between. The CDR3 is 12 amino acids. CDR1 is ENHRY, CDR2 SYGVKD, per germline. Here the CDR3 DNA reads TGTGCCATCAGTGAGTCGAGGGAGACCCAGTACTTC. Its translation is CAISESRETQYF.